This T cell receptor (beta chain) was obtained from a study of shared clonotypes between healthy human individuals. Concerning this clone itself: The antigen remains undetermined.

This CDR3 has 14 amino acids. V trimming: 7 bases; J trimming: 4 bases; junction bases outside the gene matches: 9. Germline V CDR1 and CDR2: MDHEN, SYDVKM. TCRdb keeps only in-frame clones here, not all; method: immunoSEQ multiplex PCR. The sample has 950,000 to 1,100,000 clones, around 74% seen once. Whole-study findings and limits: Sharing across four donors was highest in naive CD4 (around 5%) and lowest in memory CD8 (0.4%).

The sequencing input was memory CD4+ T cells sorted from blood. Documented subset: CD45RA-negative fraction. This clonotype originated in a man aged 18 to 35 in good health. V and J are TRBV28 and TRBJ2-7; 8 bases are shared with TRBD1. CDR3 sequence (DNA): TGTGCCAGCAACCCCGCCAGGGGGCGGTACGAGCAGTACTTC. Protein product: CASNPARGRYEQYF.